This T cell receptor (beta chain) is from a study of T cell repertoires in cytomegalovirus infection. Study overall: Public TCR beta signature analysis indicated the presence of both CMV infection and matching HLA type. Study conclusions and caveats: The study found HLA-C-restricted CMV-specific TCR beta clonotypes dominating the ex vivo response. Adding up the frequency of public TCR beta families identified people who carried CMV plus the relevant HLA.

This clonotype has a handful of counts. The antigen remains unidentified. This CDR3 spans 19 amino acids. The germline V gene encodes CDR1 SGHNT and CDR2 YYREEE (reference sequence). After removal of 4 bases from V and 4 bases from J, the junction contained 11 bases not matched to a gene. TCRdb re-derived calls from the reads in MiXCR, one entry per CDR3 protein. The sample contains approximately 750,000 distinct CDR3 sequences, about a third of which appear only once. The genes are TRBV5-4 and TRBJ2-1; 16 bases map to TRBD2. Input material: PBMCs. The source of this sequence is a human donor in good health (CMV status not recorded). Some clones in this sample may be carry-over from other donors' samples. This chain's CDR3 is CASSQGGTSGRARYNEQFF. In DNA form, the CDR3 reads TGTGCCAGCAGCCAGGGCGGGACTAGCGGGAGGGCCCGGTACAATGAGCAGTTCTTC.